The 15 T cell receptor beta chains in this list originate from one sample, sequenced in a study of T cells in Graves' hyperthyroidism and ophthalmopathy. Amplification targeted TCR beta CDR3 regions from RNA transcripts. The HTBI primer set served for first-round RT-PCR of the TCR CDR3. Each CDR3 protein gets one entry after TCRdb re-called the multiplex PCR reads with MiXCR. The data show under 700,000 distinct CDR3 sequences, about 43% seen once. The sequencing sample was made of peripheral blood or thyroid tissue (not recorded which). Every receptor here comes from a woman younger than 35 with Graves' hyperthyroidism.

The sample holds a few counts of this clonotype. V usage is TRBV7-2 and J usage is TRBJ2-6, with D perhaps being TRBD1 or TRBD2 (5 bases each). The CDR3 consists of 15 residues. Germline V CDR1 and CDR2: SGHTA, FQGNSA. V lost 5 bases, J lost 4 bases, and 12 bases lay in between. Here the CDR3 DNA reads TGTGCCAGCAGCCAAGCCGGGGCGGGGGCCAACGTCCTGACTTTC. It translates to CASSQAGAGANVLTF.

This clonotype was observed at least ten times. The chain combines TRBV10-3 with TRBJ1-2, with 10 bases identical to TRBD1. V trimming: 3 bases; J trimming: 4 bases; junction bases outside the gene matches: 2. This CDR3 region has 14 residues. The V gene's germline CDR1 is ENHRY and CDR2 SYGVKD. The CDR3 is CAISEGTGAYGYTF. The DNA of the CDR3 is TGTGCCATCAGTGAAGGGACAGGGGCCTATGGCTACACCTTC.

This clonotype was found many times. This rearrangement joins TRBV2 to TRBJ1-4; 10 bases match TRBD1. Germline trimming cut 2 bases from V and 6 bases from J; bases unmatched to any gene: 3. This CDR3 is 15 amino acids long. Germline lookup yields CDR1 SNHLY and CDR2 FYNNEI. The CDR3 nucleotides are TGTGCCAGCAGTGAATTTGGGACAGGGGATGAAAAACTGTTTTTT. It specifies CASSEFGTGDEKLFF.

The CDR3, as DNA: TGTGCCAGCAGTGAAGGGACAGGGAGGGAGACCCAGTACTTC. Translating gives CASSEGTGRETQYF. The chain combines TRBV6-1 with TRBJ2-5; 8 bases fit TRBD1. This CDR3 spans 14 amino acids. The trim removed 1 base at V and 5 bases at J, leaving 3 bases unmatched. From germline, CDR1 is MNHNS and CDR2 SASEGT.

This clonotype showed up just a few times. This chain connects TRBV24-1 to TRBJ2-5; TRBD2 matches at 7 bases. CDR1 and CDR2 from the germline V gene are KGHDR and SFDVKD. Losses at the gene ends were 5 bases for V and 4 bases for J; bases not matched to a gene: 9. The CDR3 is 15 amino acids. CDR3 DNA: TGTGCCACCAGTGCTGGGCGGGGGAGTCGAGAGACCCAGTACTTC. Protein: CATSAGRGSRETQYF.

This chain connects TRBV12-3 or TRBV12-4 to TRBJ2-7; D is unresolved. Trimming left V 1 base short and J 9 bases short, with 7 bases between. The CDR3 is 11 amino acids. The CDR3 here is CASSLGPGQYF. In DNA, the CDR3 is TGTGCCAGCAGTTTAGGCCCTGGGCAGTACTTC.

This clonotype has a single count. The V call is TRBV25-1, the J call TRBJ1-2; D possibly corresponds to TRBD1 (5 bases). Germline V gene lookup returns CDR1 MGHDK and CDR2 SYGVNS. The CDR3 contains 13 residues. Trimming pared 6 bases from V and 7 bases from J, leaving 15 bases between. The CDR3 nucleotides read TGTGCCAGCAGAGATCTTGGGGCCGGTGGCTACACCTTC. Protein product: CASRDLGAGGYTF.

The chain has TRBV10-3 and TRBJ1-2; 8 positions agree with TRBD1. The V gene end was trimmed by 5 bases and the J gene end by 12 bases; junction bases not matched to a gene: 8. The CDR3 is made up of 12 amino acids. Germline V CDR1 and CDR2: ENHRY, SYGVKD. CDR3 nucleotide sequence: TGTGCCATCAGTACGGGACAGGCCGTCAACACCTTC. It is translated as CAISTGQAVNTF.

V gene TRBV25-1 combines with J gene TRBJ1-2, with TRBD1 as a possible D gene (5 bases). Germline V gene lookup returns CDR1 MGHDK and CDR2 SYGVNS. The V and J ends lost 8 bases and 6 bases respectively, with 13 bases between them. The CDR3 extends over 12 amino acids. The DNA of the CDR3 is TGTGCCAGCTTGAACGCCAGGGATGGCTACACCTTC. This translates into CASLNARDGYTF.

The chain couples TRBV5-1 to TRBJ1-1; possibly TRBD1 for D (6 bases). Per the germline V gene, CDR1 is SGHRS and CDR2 is YFSETQ. The CDR3 has 14 residues. Trimming pared 3 bases from V and 0 bases from J, leaving 9 bases between. The chain's CDR3 is CASSWDTMNTEAFF. In DNA form, the CDR3 reads TGCGCCAGCAGCTGGGACACCATGAACACTGAAGCTTTCTTT.

The V gene is TRBV15, the J gene TRBJ1-1, with unresolved D. In germline, CDR1 is LNHNV, CDR2 YYDKDF (reference sequence). The CDR3 runs 15 residues. Trimming left V 1 base short and J 3 bases short, with 12 bases between. CDR3 region: CATSRGTVMDTEAFF. CDR3 DNA sequence: TGTGCCACCAGCAGAGGGACGGTAATGGACACTGAAGCTTTCTTT.

The V gene is TRBV25-1, the J gene TRBJ2-1, with D possibly TRBD2 on 7 matching bases. Germline CDR1 and CDR2: MGHDK and SYGVNS. CDR3 size: 16 residues. The V and J ends lost 2 bases and 5 bases respectively, with 16 bases between them. The CDR3 loop reads CASSELGASGHNEQFF. The CDR3 DNA sequence: TGTGCCAGCAGTGAACTGGGGGCTAGCGGACACAATGAGCAGTTCTTC.

The chain carries TRBV20-1 and TRBJ1-5; tentative D call: TRBD1 (5 bases). Deletions cut 3 bases from V and 5 bases from J, with 23 bases between. The germline CDR1 and CDR2 sequences are DFQATT and SNEGSKA (reference sequence). The CDR3 is made up of 17 amino acids. This CDR3 is CSASPGREGQGHQPQHF. The CDR3 DNA sequence: TGCAGTGCTAGCCCTGGACGGGAGGGCCAGGGTCATCAGCCCCAGCATTTT.

Remarks on this clonotype: This may stem from a read error, because a much larger clone lies one nucleotide away. The chain joins TRBV9 to TRBJ2-5; TRBD1 matches at 7 bases. Per the germline V gene, CDR1 is SGDLS and CDR2 is YYNGEE. CDR3 length equals 14 residues. The junction had 4 bases not matched to a gene; V was cut back by 3 bases and J by 2 bases. Written as DNA, the CDR3 is TGTGCCAGCAGCGCCGGGACAGAACAAGAGACCCAGTACTTC. This codes for CASSAGTEQETQYF.

This clonotype was counted a few times. V and J are TRBV7-2 and TRBJ1-2; tentative D call: TRBD1 (6 bases). V gave up 3 bases and J gave up 4 bases, with 12 bases separating them. Germline-derived CDR1 and CDR2 are SGHTA and FQGNSA. This CDR3 is built from 14 residues. The CDR3 reads CASSLTRGSYGYTF. The CDR3 DNA reads TGTGCCAGCAGCTTGACCAGGGGCTCCTATGGCTACACCTTC.